Shown below are 8 T cell receptor beta chains from a single sample sequenced in a study of CD8+ T cells in alopecia areata. RNA was extracted and reverse transcribed into cDNA as the sequencing template. Using immunoSEQ multiplex PCR, the repertoire was profiled, and TCRdb retains in-frame clones only, with some absent. In the table there are about 110,000 clones, less than 70% of which are singletons. Described treatment: oral pan-JAK inhibitor, 5-10 mg twice daily. The sequences come from CD4+ T cells sorted from blood, collected at week 24, from a patient treated with tofacitinib. The receptors were gathered from a human donor with alopecia areata.

This clone turned up a few times. CDR3 region: CAWSRQGGGYTF. CDR3 nucleotides: TGTGCCTGGAGTAGACAGGGAGGCGGCTACACCTTC. V is TRBV30 and J is TRBJ1-2; 7 nucleotides align to TRBD1. Germline CDR1 GTSNPN, CDR2 SVGIG (reference sequence). The CDR3 runs to 12 residues. The trim removed 2 bases at V and 8 bases at J, leaving 5 bases unmatched. The full variable domain, rest sourced from reference TRBV30 and TRBJ1-2, is SQTIHQWPATLVQPVGSPLSLECTVEGTSNPNLYWYRQAAGRGLQLLFYSVGIGQISSEVPQNLSASRPQDRQFILSSKKLLLSDSGFYLCAWSRQGGGYTFGSGTRLTVV.

In DNA form, the CDR3 reads TGTGCCAGCAGCGGTGACAGTCGGTACACTGAAGCTTTCTTT. This codes for CASSGDSRYTEAFF. The rearrangement uses TRBV2 and TRBJ1-1, with D perhaps TRBD1 (5 bases). This CDR3 has 14 residues. Germline values: CDR1 SNHLY, CDR2 FYNNEI. Trimming pared 6 bases from V and 3 bases from J, leaving 14 bases between. Using reference TRBV2 and TRBJ1-1 for the parts outside the CDR3, the full variable domain is EPEVTQTPSHQVTQMGQEVILRCVPISNHLYFYWYRQILGQKVEFLVSFYNNEISEKSEIFDDQFSVERPDGSNFTLKIRSTKLEDSAMYFCASSGDSRYTEAFFGQGTRLTVV.

This clone was seen a handful of times. The CDR3 DNA reads as TGTGCCAGCAGTCTGGAGCGGGGGAGAGAAGCTTTCTTT. This gives the protein CASSLERGREAFF. This sequence joins TRBV6-5 and TRBJ1-1, with D perhaps TRBD1 (5 bases). CDR1 is MNHEY and CDR2 is SVGAGI in the germline V gene. This CDR3 has 13 amino acids. V gave up 5 bases and J gave up 8 bases, with 15 bases separating them.

Here the CDR3 DNA reads TGCGCCAGCAGCTTGCTAGCGGGGGAAGCCTCAGATACGCAGTATTTT. Its protein product is CASSLLAGEASDTQYF. This chain joins TRBV5-1 and TRBJ2-3; TRBD2 matches 10 bases. The V gene's germline CDR1 is SGHRS and CDR2 YFSETQ. CDR3 length: 16 residues. The V gene end was trimmed by 1 base and the J gene end by 4 bases; junction bases not matched to a gene: 6.

This clone came up a few times. This chain joins TRBV4-2 and TRBJ2-1; D possibly corresponds to TRBD2 (7 bases). The germline V gene has CDR1 LGHNA and CDR2 YNFKEQ. Trimming removed 1 base at V and 7 bases at J, with 17 bases between. This CDR3 has 16 residues. CDR3: CASSQAIGGAFNEQFF. DNA for the CDR3: TGTGCCAGCAGCCAAGCTATTGGGGGGGCCTTTAATGAGCAGTTCTTC.

The V and J genes are TRBV11-2 and TRBJ2-5; TRBD2 might be the D (6 bases). V was shortened by 3 bases and J by 4 bases, with 18 bases between the two germline ends. CDR1 and CDR2 from the germline V gene are SGHAT and FQNNGV. CDR3 length: 16 residues. The CDR3 sequence: CASSFRGTLLRETQYF. The CDR3 nucleotides are TGTGCCAGCAGCTTCCGCGGGACCCTATTGCGAGAGACCCAGTACTTC.

V and J are TRBV5-6 and TRBJ2-1; D might be TRBD1 (5 bases). This CDR3 region has 16 residues. The V gene's germline CDR1 is SGHDT and CDR2 YYEEEE. V lost 0 bases, J lost 9 bases, and 19 bases lay in between. CDR3: CASSLGQGSLTGEQFF. DNA for the CDR3: TGTGCCAGCAGCTTGGGGCAGGGTAGCCTAACGGGTGAGCAGTTCTTC.

This clone was seen a few times. The V and J genes are TRBV5-4 and TRBJ1-4; D possibly corresponds to TRBD1 (5 bases). Germline V gives CDR1 SGHNT, CDR2 YYREEE (reference sequence). The CDR3 covers 16 residues. Trimming stripped 4 bases from V and 7 bases from J, with 20 bases between. The CDR3 region is CASSAGRGTRGEKLFF. CDR3 DNA sequence: TGTGCCAGCAGCGCAGGACGGGGGACTCGGGGTGAAAAACTGTTTTTT.